This passage covers 7 T cell receptor beta chains from one sample sequenced in a study of blood T cell repertoires in COVID-19. This table comes from immunoSEQ multiplex PCR, and its TCRdb copy is limited to in-frame clones, with some not included. The sample lists 150,000 to 200,000 clones; approximately 80% were seen once. The specimen sequenced was PBMCs or T cells enriched from blood (not recorded which). The receptors come from a man in his fifties or sixties who had been exposed to COVID-19.

The V gene is TRBV5-1, the J gene TRBJ2-1, with D possibly being TRBD1 (6 bases). The germline V and J ends were trimmed by 4 bases and 10 bases, with 15 bases remaining between them. The CDR3 contains 13 residues. Per germline, CDR1 SGHRS and CDR2 YFSETQ. The DNA of the CDR3 is TGCGCCAGCAGCAACGGTACAGGGTTCGAGCAGTTCTTC. This sequence encodes CASSNGTGFEQFF. The full variable domain, in which reference TRBV5-1 and TRBJ2-1 provide the parts outside the CDR3, is KAGVTQTPRYLIKTRGQQVTLSCSPISGHRSVSWYQQTPGQGLQFLFEYFSETQRNKGNFPGRFSGRQFSNSRSEMNVSTLELGDSALYLCASSNGTGFEQFFGPGTRLTVL.

J is TRBJ1-1 and V is TRBV5-4; D uncertain. In germline, CDR1 is SGHNT, CDR2 YYREEE (reference sequence). There are 13 residues in the CDR3. V lost 0 bases and J lost 8, with 11 bases in between. The CDR3 region is CASSLAGRAEAFF. The CDR3 DNA is TGTGCCAGCAGCTTGGCTGGGAGAGCGGAAGCTTTCTTT.

V and J are TRBV12-3 or TRBV12-4 and TRBJ1-6; D remains ambiguous. This CDR3 contains 13 residues. The V end was cut by 2 bases, the J end by 6 bases, with 5 bases between. The CDR3, as DNA: TGTGCCAGCAGTTTATCAGTTAATTCACCCCTCCACTTT. Amino acid sequence: CASSLSVNSPLHF.

V is TRBV28 and J is TRBJ1-4; the D gene is possibly TRBD1 (6 bases). Looked up from germline, CDR1 is MDHEN and CDR2 is SYDVKM. The CDR3 runs 15 residues. V was shortened by 3 bases and J by 0 bases, with 8 bases between the two germline ends. The CDR3 loop reads CASSLTGATNEKLFF. The CDR3 nucleotides are TGTGCCAGCAGTTTGACAGGCGCAACTAATGAAAAACTGTTTTTT. The variable domain in full, completed from reference TRBV28 and TRBJ1-4, reads DVKVTQSSRYLVKRTGEKVFLECVQDMDHENMFWYRQDPGLGLRLIYFSYDVKMKEKGDIPEGYSVSREKKERFSLILESASTNQTSMYLCASSLTGATNEKLFFGSGTQLSVL.

The chain carries TRBV18 and TRBJ2-5; a weak D match, TRBD1 (6 bases). CDR1 KGHSH and CDR2 LQKENI come from the germline V gene. The CDR3 sequence is 15 residues long. Trimming took off 2 bases at V and 5 bases at J, with 15 bases between the two ends. The CDR3 region is CASSPSQGLGETQYF. The DNA for the CDR3 is TGTGCCAGCTCACCATCACAGGGTCTGGGGGAGACCCAGTACTTC.

The rearrangement uses TRBV7-8 and TRBJ2-5; D is uncertain. The CDR3 loop spans 15 amino acids. From germline, CDR1 is SGHVS and CDR2 FQNEAQ. V dropped 5 bases and J dropped 0 bases, with 13 bases sitting between them. The CDR3 is CASSAQRANQETQYF. In DNA, the CDR3 is TGTGCCAGCAGCGCCCAGCGAGCGAACCAAGAGACCCAGTACTTC.

This chain uses TRBV12-5 with TRBJ2-1; possible D gene TRBD2, 5 bases. Trimming pared 2 bases from V and 0 bases from J, leaving 8 bases between. The CDR3 runs 15 residues. Germline values: CDR1 LGHNT, CDR2 FRNRAP. The CDR3 protein is CASGLIGSSYNEQFF. DNA of the CDR3: TGTGCTAGTGGTTTGATAGGGAGCTCCTACAATGAGCAGTTCTTC.